The source of this T cell receptor beta chain is a study of blood T cell repertoires in COVID-19. The CDR3 consists of 14 residues. Trimming stripped 2 bases from V and 8 bases from J, with 10 bases between. In germline, CDR1 is WSHSY, CDR2 SAAADI. A few counts support this clone. This table comes from immunoSEQ multiplex PCR, and its TCRdb copy is limited to in-frame clones, with some not included. The sample lists approximately 260,000 clones; about nine tenths were seen once. Material: peripheral blood. This rearrangement joins TRBV10-2 to TRBJ1-6, with D possibly being TRBD1 (6 bases). The receptor was isolated from a man aged 55 to 69 who had recovered from COVID-19. The CDR3: CASSEAAGDSPLHF. The CDR3 region has the DNA TGCGCCAGCAGTGAGGCGGCAGGGGATTCACCCCTCCACTTT.